The present TCR beta chain was sequenced within a study of blood T cells in healthy people across ages. Worth noting for this clonotype: Its matching antigen is unknown.

Study observations and caveats: It was held that diversity estimates obtained from one million T cells represented underestimates. Naive and antigen-experienced cells were not separated, limiting conclusive comparison. Older individuals had lower TCR beta diversity per million T cells (the decline was roughly linear).

Germline V gives CDR1 LGHNA, CDR2 YSLEER. The CDR3 is made up of 12 amino acids. V shed 4 bases and J shed 5 bases, with 6 bases lying between them. Caucasian individuals from Russia who were healthy and aged about 6 to 90 acted as donors. A second PCR of about 7 to 12 cycles used a sample-barcoded 5' primer and a J-beta primer mix. TCRdb ran MiXCR on the 5' RACE reads and lists one entry per CDR3 protein. The sample contains 800,000 to 900,000 distinct CDR3 sequences, 62% of which appear only once. The V gene is TRBV4-3, the J gene TRBJ2-1, with D unclear. The receptor comes from a young man in good health. The sample comprised blood. This CDR3 is CASSRWDNEQFF. The CDR3 DNA reads as TGCGCCAGCAGCCGCTGGGACAATGAGCAGTTCTTC.